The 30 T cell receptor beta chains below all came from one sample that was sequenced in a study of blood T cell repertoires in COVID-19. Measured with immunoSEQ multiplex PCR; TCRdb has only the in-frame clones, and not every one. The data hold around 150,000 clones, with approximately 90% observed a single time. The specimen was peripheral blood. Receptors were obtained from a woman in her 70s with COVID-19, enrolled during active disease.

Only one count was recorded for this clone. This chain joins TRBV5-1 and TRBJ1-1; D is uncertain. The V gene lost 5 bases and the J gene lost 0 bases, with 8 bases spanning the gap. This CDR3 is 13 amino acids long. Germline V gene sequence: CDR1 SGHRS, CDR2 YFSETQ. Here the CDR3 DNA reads TGCGCCAGCAGTTACAGTGTGAACACTGAAGCTTTCTTT. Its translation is CASSYSVNTEAFF.

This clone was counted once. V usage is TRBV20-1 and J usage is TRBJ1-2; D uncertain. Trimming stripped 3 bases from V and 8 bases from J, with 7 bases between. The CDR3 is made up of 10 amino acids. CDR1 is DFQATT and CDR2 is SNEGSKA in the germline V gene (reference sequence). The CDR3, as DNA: TGCAGTGCTAGTCCCGGGGGCTACACCTTC. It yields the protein CSASPGGYTF.

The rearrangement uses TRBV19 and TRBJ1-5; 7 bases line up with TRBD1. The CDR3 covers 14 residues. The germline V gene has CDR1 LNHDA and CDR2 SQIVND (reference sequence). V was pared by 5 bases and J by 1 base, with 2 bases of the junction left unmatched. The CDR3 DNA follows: TGTGCCAGTAGTTTACAGGGGAGCAATCAGCCCCAGCATTTT. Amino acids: CASSLQGSNQPQHF.

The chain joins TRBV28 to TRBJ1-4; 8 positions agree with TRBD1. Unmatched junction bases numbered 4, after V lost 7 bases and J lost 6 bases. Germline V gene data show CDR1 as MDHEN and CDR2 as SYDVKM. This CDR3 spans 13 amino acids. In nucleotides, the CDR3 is TGTGCCAGCACAGGGGGCGGGGATGAAAAACTGTTTTTT. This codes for CASTGGGDEKLFF. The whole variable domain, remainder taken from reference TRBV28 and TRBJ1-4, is DVKVTQSSRYLVKRTGEKVFLECVQDMDHENMFWYRQDPGLGLRLIYFSYDVKMKEKGDIPEGYSVSREKKERFSLILESASTNQTSMYLCASTGGGDEKLFFGSGTQLSVL.

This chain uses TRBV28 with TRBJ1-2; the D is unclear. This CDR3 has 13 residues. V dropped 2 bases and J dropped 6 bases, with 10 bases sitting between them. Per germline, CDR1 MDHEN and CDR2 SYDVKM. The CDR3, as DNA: TGTGCCAGCAGTTTAGGTGGCTTCCATGGCTACACCTTC. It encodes CASSLGGFHGYTF.

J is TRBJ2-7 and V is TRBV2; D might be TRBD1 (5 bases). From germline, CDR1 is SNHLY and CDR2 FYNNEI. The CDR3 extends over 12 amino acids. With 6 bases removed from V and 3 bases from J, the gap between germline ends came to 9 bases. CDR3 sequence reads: CASRTDYYEQYF. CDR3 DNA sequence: TGTGCCAGCAGGACAGATTACTACGAGCAGTACTTC.

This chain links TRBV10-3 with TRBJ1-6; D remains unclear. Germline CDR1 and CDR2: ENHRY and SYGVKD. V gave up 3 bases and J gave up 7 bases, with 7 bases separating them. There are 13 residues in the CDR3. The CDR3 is CAISDQENSPLHF. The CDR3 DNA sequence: TGTGCCATCAGTGATCAGGAAAATTCACCCCTCCACTTT.

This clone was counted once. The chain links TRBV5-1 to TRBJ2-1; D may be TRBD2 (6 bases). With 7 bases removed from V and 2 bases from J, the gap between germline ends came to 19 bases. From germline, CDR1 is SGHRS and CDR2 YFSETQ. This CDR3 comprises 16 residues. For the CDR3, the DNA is TGCGCCAGCCGCCCGGGACGCGGGGAAGCCTACAATGAGCAGTTCTTC. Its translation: CASRPGRGEAYNEQFF.

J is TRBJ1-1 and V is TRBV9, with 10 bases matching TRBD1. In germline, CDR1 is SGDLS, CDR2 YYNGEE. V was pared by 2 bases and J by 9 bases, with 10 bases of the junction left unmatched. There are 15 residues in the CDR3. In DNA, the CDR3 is TGTGCCAGCAGCGTTTCTTTAGGACAGGGGGTAAAAGCTTTCTTT. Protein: CASSVSLGQGVKAFF.

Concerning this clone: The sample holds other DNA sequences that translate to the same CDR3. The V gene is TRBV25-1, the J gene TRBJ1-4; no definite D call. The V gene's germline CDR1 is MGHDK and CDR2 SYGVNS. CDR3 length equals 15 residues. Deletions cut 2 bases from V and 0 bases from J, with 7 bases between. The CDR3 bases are TGTGCCAGCAGTGAAGGCGGCGCAACTAATGAAAAACTGTTTTTT. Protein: CASSEGGATNEKLFF.

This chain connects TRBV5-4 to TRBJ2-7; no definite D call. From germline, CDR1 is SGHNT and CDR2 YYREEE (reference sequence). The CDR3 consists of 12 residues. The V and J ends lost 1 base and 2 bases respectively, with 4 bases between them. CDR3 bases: TGTGCCAGCAGCTTGATAACCTACGAGCAGTACTTC. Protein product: CASSLITYEQYF.

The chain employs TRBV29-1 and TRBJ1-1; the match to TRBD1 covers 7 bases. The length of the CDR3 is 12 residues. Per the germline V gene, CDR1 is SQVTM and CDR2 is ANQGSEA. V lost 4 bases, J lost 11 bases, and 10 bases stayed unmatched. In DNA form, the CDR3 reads TGCAGCGTTGGGGCAGGGGGAAGTAAGGCTTTCTTT. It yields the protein CSVGAGGSKAFF. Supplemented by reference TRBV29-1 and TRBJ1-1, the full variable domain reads SAVISQKPSRDICQRGTSLTIQCQVDSQVTMMFWYRQQPGQSLTLIATANQGSEATYESGFVIDKFPISRPNLTFSTLTVSNMSPEDSSIYLCSVGAGGSKAFFGQGTRLTVV.

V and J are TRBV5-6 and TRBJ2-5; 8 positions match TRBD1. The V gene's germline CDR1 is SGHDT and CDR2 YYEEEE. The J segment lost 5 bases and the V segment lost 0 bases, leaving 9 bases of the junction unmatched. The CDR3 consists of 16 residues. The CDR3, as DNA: TGTGCCAGCAGCTTGGAGTTCAGGGGGCTTGGGGAGACCCAGTACTTC. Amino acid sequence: CASSLEFRGLGETQYF.

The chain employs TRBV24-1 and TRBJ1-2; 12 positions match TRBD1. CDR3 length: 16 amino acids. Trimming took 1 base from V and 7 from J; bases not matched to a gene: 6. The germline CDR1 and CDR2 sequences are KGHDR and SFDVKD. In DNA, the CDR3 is TGTGCCACCAGTGATTTCCCGGGACAGGGGGCTTCTGGCTACACCTTC. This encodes CATSDFPGQGASGYTF.

CDR3 loop: CASSFPSGTGNEKLFF. In nucleotides, the CDR3 is TGTGCCAGCAGCTTCCCTTCGGGGACAGGGAACGAAAAACTGTTTTTT. V gene TRBV5-5 combines with J gene TRBJ1-4, with 9 bases lining up with TRBD1. Germline V gives CDR1 SGHKS, CDR2 YYEKEE (reference sequence). The trim removed 2 bases at V and 8 bases at J, leaving 10 bases unmatched. The CDR3 is 16 residues long.

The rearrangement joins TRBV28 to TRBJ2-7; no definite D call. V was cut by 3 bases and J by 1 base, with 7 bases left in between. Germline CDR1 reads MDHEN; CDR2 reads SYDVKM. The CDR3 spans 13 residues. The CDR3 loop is CASSFPNSYEQYF. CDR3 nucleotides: TGTGCCAGCAGTTTCCCTAATTCCTACGAGCAGTACTTC.

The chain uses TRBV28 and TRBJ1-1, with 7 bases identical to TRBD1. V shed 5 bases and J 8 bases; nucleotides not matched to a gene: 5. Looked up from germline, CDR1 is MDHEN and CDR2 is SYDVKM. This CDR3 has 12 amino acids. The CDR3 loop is CASSINRGEAFF. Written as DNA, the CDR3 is TGTGCCAGCAGTATAAACAGGGGAGAAGCTTTCTTT.

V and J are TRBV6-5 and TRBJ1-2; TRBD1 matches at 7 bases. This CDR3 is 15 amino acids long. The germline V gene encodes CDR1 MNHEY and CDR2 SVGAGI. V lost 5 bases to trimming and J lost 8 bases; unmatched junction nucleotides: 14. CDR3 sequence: CASSPWDSGGSGYTF. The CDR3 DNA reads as TGTGCCAGCAGTCCGTGGGACAGCGGGGGAAGCGGCTACACCTTC.

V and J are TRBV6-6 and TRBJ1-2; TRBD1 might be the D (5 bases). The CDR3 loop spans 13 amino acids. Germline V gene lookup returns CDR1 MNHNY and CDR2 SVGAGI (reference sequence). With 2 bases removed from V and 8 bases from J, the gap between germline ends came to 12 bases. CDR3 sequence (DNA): TGTGCCAGCAGTTACGCAGGGAACGGAGGCTACACCTTC. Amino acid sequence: CASSYAGNGGYTF.

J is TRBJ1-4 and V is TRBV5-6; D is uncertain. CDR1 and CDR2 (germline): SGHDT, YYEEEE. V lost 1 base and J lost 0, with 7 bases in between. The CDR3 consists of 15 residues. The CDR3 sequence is CASSLMRATNEKLFF. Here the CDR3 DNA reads TGTGCCAGCAGCTTGATGCGAGCAACTAATGAAAAACTGTTTTTT. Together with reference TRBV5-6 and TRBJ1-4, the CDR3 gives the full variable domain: DAGVTQSPTHLIKTRGQQVTLRCSPKSGHDTVSWYQQALGQGPQFIFQYYEEEERQRGNFPDRFSGHQFPNYSSELNVNALLLGDSALYLCASSLMRATNEKLFFGSGTQLSVL.

The CDR3 here is CASRSPGQRSGELFF. CDR3 DNA: TGTGCCAGCAGGTCACCGGGACAGCGCTCCGGGGAGCTGTTTTTT. The chain is built from TRBV11-2 and TRBJ2-2, with TRBD1 identical over 7 bases. V gave up 6 bases and J gave up 6 bases; unmatched junction bases: 10. Germline V gene data show CDR1 as SGHAT and CDR2 as FQNNGV. This CDR3 comprises 15 residues.

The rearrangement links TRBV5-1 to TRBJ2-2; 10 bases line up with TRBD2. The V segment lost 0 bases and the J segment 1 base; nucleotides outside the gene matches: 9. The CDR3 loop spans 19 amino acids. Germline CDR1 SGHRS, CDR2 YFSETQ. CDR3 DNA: TGCGCCAGCAGCTTGGTGCCTAGCGGGGGAACGGGGAACACCGGGGAGCTGTTTTTT. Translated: CASSLVPSGGTGNTGELFF.

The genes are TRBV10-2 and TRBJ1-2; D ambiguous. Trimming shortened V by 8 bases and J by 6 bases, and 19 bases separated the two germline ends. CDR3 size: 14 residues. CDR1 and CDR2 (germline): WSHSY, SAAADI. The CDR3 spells CASSEEGALNGYTF. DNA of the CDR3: TGCGCCAGCTCCGAGGAGGGCGCGTTGAATGGCTACACCTTC.

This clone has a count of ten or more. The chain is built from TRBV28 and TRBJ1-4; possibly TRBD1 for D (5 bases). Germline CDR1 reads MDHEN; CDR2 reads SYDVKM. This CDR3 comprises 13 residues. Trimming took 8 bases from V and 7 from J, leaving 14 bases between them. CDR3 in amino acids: CASALPGVEKLFF. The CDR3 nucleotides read TGTGCCAGCGCTCTCCCGGGGGTTGAAAAACTGTTTTTT. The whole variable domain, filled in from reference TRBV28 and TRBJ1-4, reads DVKVTQSSRYLVKRTGEKVFLECVQDMDHENMFWYRQDPGLGLRLIYFSYDVKMKEKGDIPEGYSVSREKKERFSLILESASTNQTSMYLCASALPGVEKLFFGSGTQLSVL.

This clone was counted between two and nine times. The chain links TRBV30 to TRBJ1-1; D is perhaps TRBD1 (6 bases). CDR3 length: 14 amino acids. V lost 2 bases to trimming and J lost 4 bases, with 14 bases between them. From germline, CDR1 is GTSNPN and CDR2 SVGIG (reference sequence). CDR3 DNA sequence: TGTGCCTGGAGTACACAGGGTTTCGGCACTGAAGCTTTCTTT. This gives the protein CAWSTQGFGTEAFF.

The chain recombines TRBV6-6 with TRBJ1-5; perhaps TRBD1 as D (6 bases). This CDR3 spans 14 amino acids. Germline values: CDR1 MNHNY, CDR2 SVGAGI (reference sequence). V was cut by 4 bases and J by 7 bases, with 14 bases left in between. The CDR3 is CASSFSGERQPQHF. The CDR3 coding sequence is TGTGCCAGCAGTTTTTCAGGGGAGCGGCAGCCCCAGCATTTT.

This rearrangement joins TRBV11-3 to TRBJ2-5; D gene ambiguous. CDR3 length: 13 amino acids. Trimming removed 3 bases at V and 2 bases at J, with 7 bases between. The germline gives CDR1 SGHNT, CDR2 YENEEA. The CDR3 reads CASSFSRQETQYF. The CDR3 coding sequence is TGTGCCAGCAGCTTCTCCAGACAAGAGACCCAGTACTTC.

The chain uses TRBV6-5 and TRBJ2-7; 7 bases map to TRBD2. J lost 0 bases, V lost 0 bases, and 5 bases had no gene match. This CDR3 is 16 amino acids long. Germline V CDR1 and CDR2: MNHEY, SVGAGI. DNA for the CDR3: TGTGCCAGCAGTTACTCGGGAGGGCTTAGCTCCTACGAGCAGTACTTC. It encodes CASSYSGGLSSYEQYF.

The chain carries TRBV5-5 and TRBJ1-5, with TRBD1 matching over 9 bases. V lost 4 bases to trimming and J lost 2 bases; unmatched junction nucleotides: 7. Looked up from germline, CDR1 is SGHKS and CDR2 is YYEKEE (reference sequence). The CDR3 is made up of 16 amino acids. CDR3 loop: CASSPVQGAGNQPQHF. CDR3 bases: TGTGCCAGCAGCCCCGTACAGGGGGCAGGCAATCAGCCCCAGCATTTT.

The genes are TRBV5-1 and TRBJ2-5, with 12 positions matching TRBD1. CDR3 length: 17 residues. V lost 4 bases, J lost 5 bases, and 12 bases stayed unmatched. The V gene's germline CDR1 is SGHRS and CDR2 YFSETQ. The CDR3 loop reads CASSGGTGGSIMETQYF. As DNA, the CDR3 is TGCGCCAGCAGCGGCGGGACAGGGGGCTCAATCATGGAGACCCAGTACTTC.